These 14 T cell receptor beta chains originate from one sample sequenced in a study of T cell repertoires in cytomegalovirus infection. Their antigen targets remain unknown. A single record per CDR3 protein comes from TCRdb applying MiXCR to the reads. This sample has about half a million distinct CDR3 sequences; roughly a third occur once, and the top ten carry 17%. This sample comprised cultured PBMCs, obtained from culture after CMV antigen stimulation. These receptors were taken from a human donor in good health (CMV status not recorded). Some clones in this sample may be carry-over from other donors' samples.

The chain joins TRBV4-3 to TRBJ2-3; 8 nucleotides align to TRBD1. Looked up from germline, CDR1 is LGHNA and CDR2 is YSLEER. Unmatched junction bases numbered 9, after V lost 1 base and J lost 3 bases. The CDR3 spans 17 residues. The CDR3 spells CASSQAPRGQGTDTQYF. In DNA, the CDR3 is TGCGCCAGCAGCCAAGCCCCCAGGGGGCAAGGGACAGATACGCAGTATTTT.

The rearrangement uses TRBV11-3 and TRBJ2-7; D is possibly TRBD1 or TRBD2 (6 bases each). Trimming left V 5 bases short and J 4 bases short, with 30 bases between. This CDR3 comprises 19 residues. From germline, CDR1 is SGHNT and CDR2 YENEEA. The CDR3 reads CASSHNRDWPYPSTYEQYV. The DNA for the CDR3 is TGTGCCAGCAGCCATAACAGGGACTGGCCCTATCCTAGCACTTACGAGCAGTACGTC.

The chain uses TRBV7-2 and TRBJ2-7; the D gene is possibly TRBD2 (6 bases). Germline loops: CDR1 SGHTA, CDR2 FQGNSA. Trimming cost V 0 bases and J 1 base, with 13 bases left between them. CDR3 length equals 16 residues. The CDR3 protein is CASSLASGTLSYEQYV. CDR3 nucleotides: TGTGCCAGCAGCTTAGCCTCCGGGACTCTGTCCTACGAGCAGTACGTC.

This clonotype came up a few times. CDR3 residues: CAISESDRLPYGYTF. In nucleotides, the CDR3 is TGTGCCATCAGTGAGTCGGACAGATTACCTTATGGCTACACCTTC. The chain carries TRBV10-3 and TRBJ1-2, with D possibly being TRBD1 (6 bases). The CDR3 is made up of 15 amino acids. The ends were cut back, 0 bases at V and 5 bases at J, with 13 bases in the middle. Germline V gives CDR1 ENHRY, CDR2 SYGVKD.

V and J are TRBV20-1 and TRBJ2-5, with 13 bases identical to TRBD2. Looked up from germline, CDR1 is DFQATT and CDR2 is SNEGSKA (reference sequence). The CDR3 runs to 12 residues. Unmatched junction bases numbered 4, after V lost 6 bases and J lost 9 bases. The CDR3 is CSAWTSGSAQYF. CDR3 nucleotides: TGCAGTGCCTGGACTAGCGGGAGTGCCCAGTACTTC.

The rearrangement links TRBV7-6 to TRBJ2-5, with D possibly matching TRBD2 (5 bases). The germline V gene has CDR1 SGHVS and CDR2 FNYEAQ. This CDR3 spans 14 amino acids. Trimming took 6 bases from V and 5 from J, leaving 16 bases between them. The CDR3 spells CASSRIGGEETQYF. The CDR3 DNA follows: TGTGCCAGCAGTAGAATCGGAGGCGAGGAGACCCAGTACTTC.

V is TRBV6-1 and J is TRBJ1-1, with D possibly being TRBD1 (6 bases). With 2 bases removed from V and 10 bases from J, the gap between germline ends came to 8 bases. The germline V gene has CDR1 MNHNS and CDR2 SASEGT. The CDR3 sequence is 11 residues long. The CDR3 DNA follows: TGTGCCAGCAGTGAAACCAGGGGAGCTTTCTTT. This codes for CASSETRGAFF.

The V and J genes are TRBV20-1 and TRBJ2-1; perhaps TRBD2 as D (6 bases). The V gene's germline CDR1 is DFQATT and CDR2 SNEGSKA (reference sequence). The ends were cut back, 3 bases at V and 2 bases at J, with 14 bases in the middle. The CDR3 spans 15 residues. The CDR3 reads CSASNSSVTYNEQFF. In nucleotides, the CDR3 is TGCAGTGCTAGTAACTCTAGCGTTACCTACAATGAGCAGTTCTTC.

V and J are TRBV6-2 or TRBV6-3 and TRBJ1-5, with D uncertain. The CDR3 has 15 residues. Germline V gives CDR1 MNHEY, CDR2 SVGEGT. V was shortened by 11 bases and J by 0 bases, with 17 bases between the two germline ends. The CDR3 region is CAVGDGVYSNQPQHF. The CDR3 nucleotides read TGTGCCGTAGGTGATGGGGTTTATAGCAATCAGCCCCAGCATTTT.

The chain couples TRBV28 to TRBJ2-7; D gene uncertain. Deletions cut 3 bases from V and 2 bases from J, with 14 bases between. This CDR3 spans 15 amino acids. Germline V CDR1 and CDR2: MDHEN, SYDVKM. This CDR3 is CASSFRGVGPYEQYF. CDR3 bases: TGTGCCAGCAGTTTTCGCGGAGTGGGCCCCTACGAGCAGTACTTC.

Only a few counts were recorded for this clonotype. This chain joins TRBV11-2 and TRBJ2-3; the D gene could be TRBD1 or TRBD2 (5 bases each). Germline lookup yields CDR1 SGHAT and CDR2 FQNNGV. The length of the CDR3 is 15 residues. Trimming cost V 5 bases and J 5 bases, with 17 bases left between them. The CDR3: CASSPTFGGEDTQYF. The CDR3 region has the DNA TGTGCCAGCAGCCCCACATTTGGGGGAGAAGATACGCAGTATTTT. The full variable domain, completed using reference TRBV11-2 and TRBJ2-3, is EAGVAQSPRYKIIEKRQSVAFWCNPISGHATLYWYQQILGQGPKLLIQFQNNGVVDDSQLPKDRFSAERLKGVDSTLKIQPAKLEDSAVYLCASSPTFGGEDTQYFGPGTRLTVL.

This clonotype appeared a single time. The chain uses TRBV7-9 and TRBJ2-3; D gene uncertain. Trimming shortened V by 3 bases and J by 4 bases, and 14 bases separated the two germline ends. The CDR3 loop spans 15 amino acids. Germline CDR1 is SEHNR and CDR2 is FQNEAQ (reference sequence). CDR3 coding DNA: TGTGCCAGCAGCTTCGTGGGAACGTGGGCAGATACGCAGTATTTT. Protein product: CASSFVGTWADTQYF.

There are a few counts of this clonotype. The chain combines TRBV6-5 with TRBJ2-7; the D is unclear. With 2 bases removed from V and 4 bases from J, the gap between germline ends came to 12 bases. Germline V gene lookup returns CDR1 MNHEY and CDR2 SVGAGI. This CDR3 contains 14 residues. The CDR3 DNA is TGTGCCAGCAGTTACGTCCTCGGTGGGTACGAGCAGTACTTC. This gives the protein CASSYVLGGYEQYF.

This clonotype was detected a few times. This sequence joins TRBV5-6 and TRBJ2-3; the D is unclear. The CDR3 runs 15 residues. Looked up from germline, CDR1 is SGHDT and CDR2 is YYEEEE. Trimming removed 4 bases at V and 0 bases at J, with 12 bases between. CDR3 coding DNA: TGTGCCAGCAGCCCGTGGGCGGTTAGCACAGATACGCAGTATTTT. This sequence encodes CASSPWAVSTDTQYF.